Sequencing of this T cell receptor beta chain was carried out in a study of spatial heterogeneity in lung cancer. Findings of the study overall: Tumoral mutation counts were tracked by counts of expanded intratumoral alpha and beta TCRs.

CDR1 and CDR2 from the germline V gene are SGHAT and FQDESV (reference sequence). The CDR3 sequence is 15 residues long. V shed 5 bases, J shed 15 bases, and the junction held 16 bases outside the gene matches. TCR cDNA molecules each carried a unique molecular identifier. TCRdb re-analysed the 5' RACE reads in MiXCR, keeping a single row per CDR3 protein. The data show 9,500 to 13,000 distinct CDR3 sequences, 8% seen once. This sample's time point: sample taken at primary tumor resection. A total of some 70 untreated early-stage non-small cell lung cancer patients served as donors. The input material, whole RNA from tumor, nontumor lung or frozen PBMC, was sequenced unsorted. This clonotype was found many times. Antigen specificity is unknown.

The sample in question was lung tumor tissue, obtained at surgery. The receptor comes from a male donor with early-stage non-small cell lung cancer. The V gene is TRBV11-1, the J gene TRBJ2-1, with 10 bases aligning to TRBD2. The CDR3 sequence: CASSPDRFQREGWFF. The CDR3 bases are TGTGCCAGCAGCCCGGACAGATTCCAGCGGGAGGGTTGGTTCTTC. The whole variable domain, remainder taken from reference TRBV11-1 and TRBJ2-1, is EAEVAQSPRYKITEKSQAVAFWCDPISGHATLYWYRQILGQGPELLVQFQDESVVDDSQLPKDRFSAERLKGVDSTLKIQPAELGDSAMYLCASSPDRFQREGWFFGPGTRLTVL.